The present TCR beta chain was sequenced within a study of T cell responses to AZD1222 COVID-19 vaccine. Study in general: Both about-4-week and about-12-week second-dose recipients were combined. Overall study results and limits: A mostly white British donor set with more females was recruited, and clonal diversity was possibly underestimated. A rise in Spike-specific TCR breadth and depth followed two AZD1222 doses.

The table came from immunoSEQ multiplex PCR; TCRdb's copy has only in-frame clones and leaves some out. The table records more than 150,000 clones, approximately 86% of them present only once. Remarks on this clone: Its cognate antigen is unknown.

The CDR3 contains 17 residues. Per the germline V gene, CDR1 is SGHVS and CDR2 is FNYEAQ. V trimming: 5 bases; J trimming: 0 bases; junction bases outside the gene matches: 8. This TCR was sampled from an adult in good health. The material sequenced was peripheral blood, taken on day 0 of AZD1222 vaccination. The chain is built from TRBV7-6 and TRBJ2-1; 9 bases map to TRBD1. The CDR3 protein is CASSQLQGANSYNEQFF. For the CDR3, the DNA is TGTGCCAGCAGCCAACTACAGGGGGCCAACTCCTACAATGAGCAGTTCTTC.